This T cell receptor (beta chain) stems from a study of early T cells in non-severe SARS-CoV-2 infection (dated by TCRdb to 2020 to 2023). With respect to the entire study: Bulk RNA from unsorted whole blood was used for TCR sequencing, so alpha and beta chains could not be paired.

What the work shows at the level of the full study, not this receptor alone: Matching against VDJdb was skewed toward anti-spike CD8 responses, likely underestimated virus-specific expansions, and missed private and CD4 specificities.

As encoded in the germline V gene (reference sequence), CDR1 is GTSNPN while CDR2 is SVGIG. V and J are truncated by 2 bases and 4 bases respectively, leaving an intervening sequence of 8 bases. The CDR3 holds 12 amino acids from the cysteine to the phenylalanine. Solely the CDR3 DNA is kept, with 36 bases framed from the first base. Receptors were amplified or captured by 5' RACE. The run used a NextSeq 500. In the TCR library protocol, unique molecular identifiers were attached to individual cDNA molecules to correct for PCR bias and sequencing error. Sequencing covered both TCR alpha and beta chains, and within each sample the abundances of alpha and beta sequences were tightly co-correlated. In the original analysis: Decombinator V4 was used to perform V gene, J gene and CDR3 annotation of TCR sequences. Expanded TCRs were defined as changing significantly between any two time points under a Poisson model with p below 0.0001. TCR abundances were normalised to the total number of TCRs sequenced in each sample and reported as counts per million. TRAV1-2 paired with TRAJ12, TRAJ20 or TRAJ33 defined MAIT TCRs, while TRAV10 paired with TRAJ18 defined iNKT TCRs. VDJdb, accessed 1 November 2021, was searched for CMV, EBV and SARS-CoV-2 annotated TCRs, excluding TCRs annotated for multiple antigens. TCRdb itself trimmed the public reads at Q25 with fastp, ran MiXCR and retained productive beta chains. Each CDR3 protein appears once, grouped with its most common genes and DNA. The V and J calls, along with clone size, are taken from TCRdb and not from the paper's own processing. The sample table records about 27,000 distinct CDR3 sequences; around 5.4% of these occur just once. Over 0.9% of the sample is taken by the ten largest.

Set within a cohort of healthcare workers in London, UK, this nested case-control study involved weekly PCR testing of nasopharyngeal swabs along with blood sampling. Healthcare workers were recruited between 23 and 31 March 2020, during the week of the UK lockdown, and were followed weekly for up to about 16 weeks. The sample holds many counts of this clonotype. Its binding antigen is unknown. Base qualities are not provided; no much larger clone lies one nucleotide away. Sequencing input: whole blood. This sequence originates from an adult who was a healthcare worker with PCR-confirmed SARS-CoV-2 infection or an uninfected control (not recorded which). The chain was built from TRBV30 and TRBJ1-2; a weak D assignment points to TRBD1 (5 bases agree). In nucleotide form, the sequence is TGTGCCTGGAGTTGGGACGGCTATGGCTACACCTTC. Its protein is CAWSWDGYGYTF. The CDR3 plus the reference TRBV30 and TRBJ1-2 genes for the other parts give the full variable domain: SQTIHQWPATLVQPVGSPLSLECTVEGTSNPNLYWYRQAAGRGLQLLFYSVGIGQISSEVPQNLSASRPQDRQFILSSKKLLLSDSGFYLCAWSWDGYGYTFGSGTRLTVV.